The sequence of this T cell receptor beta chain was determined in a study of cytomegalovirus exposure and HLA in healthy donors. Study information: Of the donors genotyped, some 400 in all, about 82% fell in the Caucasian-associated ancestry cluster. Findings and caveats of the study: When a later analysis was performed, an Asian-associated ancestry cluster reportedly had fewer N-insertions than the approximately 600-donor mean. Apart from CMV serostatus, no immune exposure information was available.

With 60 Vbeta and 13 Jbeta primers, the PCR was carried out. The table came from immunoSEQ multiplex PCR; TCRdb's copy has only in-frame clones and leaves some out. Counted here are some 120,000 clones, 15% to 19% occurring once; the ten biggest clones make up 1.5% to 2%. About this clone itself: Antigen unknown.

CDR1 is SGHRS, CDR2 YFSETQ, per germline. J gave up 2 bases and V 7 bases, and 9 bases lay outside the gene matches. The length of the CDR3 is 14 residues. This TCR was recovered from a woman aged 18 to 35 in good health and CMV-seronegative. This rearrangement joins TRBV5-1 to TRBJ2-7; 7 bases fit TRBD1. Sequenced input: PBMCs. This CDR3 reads CASYRDSPAYEQYF. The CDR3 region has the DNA TGCGCCAGCTACCGGGACAGCCCAGCCTACGAGCAGTACTTC.